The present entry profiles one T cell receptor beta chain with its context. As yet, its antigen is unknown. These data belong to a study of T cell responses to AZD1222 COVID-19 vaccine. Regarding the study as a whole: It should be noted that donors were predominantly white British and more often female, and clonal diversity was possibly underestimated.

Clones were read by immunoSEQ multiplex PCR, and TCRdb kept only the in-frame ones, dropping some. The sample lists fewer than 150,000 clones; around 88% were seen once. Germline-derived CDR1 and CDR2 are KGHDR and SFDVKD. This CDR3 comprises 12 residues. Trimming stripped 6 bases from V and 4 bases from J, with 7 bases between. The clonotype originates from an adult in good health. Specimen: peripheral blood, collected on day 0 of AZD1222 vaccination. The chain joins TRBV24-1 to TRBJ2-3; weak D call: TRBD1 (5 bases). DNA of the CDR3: TGTGCCACCAGTCAGGGCTCAGATACGCAGTATTTT. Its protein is CATSQGSDTQYF.